This T cell receptor (beta chain) was captured in a study of T cells in Graves' hyperthyroidism and ophthalmopathy. As for the study in general: Peripheral blood specimens were obtained at initial diagnosis, prior to any treatment.

As concerns this clonotype: Its antigen is undetermined.

Study-level results: Before onset, ophthalmopathy was predicted by the model a median 6.5 months earlier. Among thyroid clonotypes expanded above 0.001, most also appeared in blood.

Amplification of TCR beta CDR3 regions was performed using RNA transcripts as template. In the first-round RT-PCR of the TCR CDR3, the HTBI primer set was used. Using its own MiXCR run on the multiplex PCR reads, TCRdb lists one record per CDR3 protein. The sample contains about 380,000 distinct CDR3 sequences, 18% of which appear only once. The study excluded patients with uncontrolled infection, other autoimmune disease, pregnancy or lactation. Looked up from germline, CDR1 is DFQATT and CDR2 is SNEGSKA (reference sequence). The CDR3 sequence is 15 residues long. Trimming stripped 2 bases from V and 3 bases from J, with 16 bases between.

The TCR comes from a man aged 18 to 29 with Graves' ophthalmopathy. Source material: blood. The V call is TRBV20-1, the J call TRBJ1-1, with D possibly being TRBD1 (6 bases). The CDR3 region is CSARLAGDTDTEAFF. The CDR3 DNA reads as TGCAGTGCTAGACTAGCGGGGGACACCGACACTGAAGCTTTCTTT.